The 22 T cell receptor beta chains below all came from one sample that was sequenced in a study of cytomegalovirus exposure and HLA in healthy donors. Primers for the PCR totalled 60 Vbeta and 13 Jbeta. Clones were read by immunoSEQ multiplex PCR, and TCRdb kept only the in-frame ones, dropping some. The data contain about 120,000 clones, approximately 80% of them singletons. The specimen sequenced was PBMCs. The receptor source for this set is a woman in her thirties in good health and CMV-seronegative.

This clone was recorded once. V is TRBV5-1 and J is TRBJ1-4, with a possible D match to TRBD1 (6 bases). Looked up from germline, CDR1 is SGHRS and CDR2 is YFSETQ. CDR3 size: 15 residues. Between the trimmed V and J ends, which lost 4 bases and 5 bases, there was a span of 15 bases. The CDR3 DNA reads as TGCGCCAGCAGCGTTACCGGGACATACAATGAAAAACTGTTTTTT. Translating it yields CASSVTGTYNEKLFF.

With respect to this clone: The junction and the germline gene differ at one end; a read error may be behind it. The gene calls are TRBV7-9 and TRBJ2-3; TRBD2 might be the D (7 bases). Germline V gene data show CDR1 as SEHNR and CDR2 as FQNEAQ (reference sequence). CDR3 length equals 14 residues. The chain's CDR3 is CASLRGGSTGTQYF. CDR3 coding DNA: TGTGCCAGCTTGAGGGGGGGTAGCACAGGTACGCAGTATTTT.

On this clone: Germline is not matched at one junction end, which may reflect a read error. The chain combines TRBV6-5 with TRBJ2-7; TRBD1 agrees at 7 bases. CDR1 and CDR2 from the germline V gene are MNHEY and SVGAGI. This CDR3 has 14 residues. CDR3 protein: CASSYPGQSYGQYF. DNA of the CDR3: TGTGCCAGCAGTTACCCGGGACAGTCCTACGGGCAGTACTTC.

The chain recombines TRBV7-9 with TRBJ2-5; D perhaps matches TRBD2 (6 bases). The J call is in doubt because the DNA end fits TRBJ2-7 better. Germline CDR1 reads SEHNR; CDR2 reads FQNEAQ (reference sequence). The CDR3 sequence is 14 residues long. CDR3 in DNA: TGTGCCAGCAGCTGGCGGGATACAGACTACGAGCAGTACTTC. Protein product: CASSWRDTDYEQYF.

This clone showed up just once. V is TRBV18 and J is TRBJ2-7; 10 bases are a match to TRBD1. The CDR3 consists of 14 residues. Trimming cost V 3 bases and J 5 bases; bases outside gene matches: 4. Germline V gene lookup returns CDR1 KGHSH and CDR2 LQKENI. The CDR3, as DNA: TGTGCCAGCTCACCCATGGGACAGGGGAACGAGCAGTACTTC. It encodes CASSPMGQGNEQYF.

The chain combines TRBV5-1 with TRBJ2-7; TRBD2 agrees at 8 bases. The CDR3 runs 16 residues. The ends lost 0 bases at V and 1 base at J; junction bases unmatched: 6. Germline V gene lookup returns CDR1 SGHRS and CDR2 YFSETQ. The CDR3 region is CASSLDFVAGSYEQYF. CDR3 nucleotide sequence: TGCGCCAGCAGCTTGGATTTTGTAGCGGGATCCTACGAGCAGTACTTC.

The V gene is TRBV4-3, the J gene TRBJ2-7, with D possibly matching TRBD1 (6 bases). Germline CDR1 reads LGHNA; CDR2 reads YSLEER. The length of the CDR3 is 15 residues. V was pared by 1 base and J by 4 bases, with 14 bases between. The CDR3 loop reads CASSQGKGVGYEQYF. The DNA for the CDR3 is TGCGCCAGCAGCCAAGGGAAGGGGGTAGGGTACGAGCAGTACTTC.

This clone was seen just once. The chain joins TRBV10-2 to TRBJ2-1; tentative D call: TRBD2 (6 bases). The CDR3 runs to 15 residues. Trimming left V 7 bases short and J 4 bases short, with 17 bases between. CDR1 is WSHSY and CDR2 is SAAADI in the germline V gene. This CDR3 is CASNWAEGPYNEQFF. Written as DNA, the CDR3 is TGCGCCAGCAATTGGGCGGAGGGACCTTACAATGAGCAGTTCTTC.

The DNA of the CDR3 is TGTGCCAGCAGCTTGGGTGGACTAGCGGGAATCTACGAGCAGTACTTC. Translated, it gives CASSLGGLAGIYEQYF. This chain uses TRBV5-4 with TRBJ2-7, with 12 positions matching TRBD2. Germline CDR1 is SGHNT and CDR2 is YYREEE (reference sequence). Germline trimming cut 0 bases from V and 3 bases from J; bases unmatched to any gene: 4. CDR3 length: 16 residues.

This chain uses TRBV25-1 with TRBJ1-2; D may be TRBD1 (5 bases). CDR1 and CDR2 from the germline V gene are MGHDK and SYGVNS. This CDR3 contains 12 residues. Trimming left V 6 bases short and J 4 bases short, with 9 bases between. CDR3 nucleotide sequence: TGTGCCAGCAGCCAAGGGGCCTATGGCTACACCTTC. Its protein is CASSQGAYGYTF.

The chain links TRBV19 to TRBJ2-3; D ambiguous. This CDR3 is 15 amino acids long. CDR1 is LNHDA and CDR2 is SQIVND in the germline V gene (reference sequence). Trimming took off 7 bases at V and 0 bases at J, with 14 bases between the two ends. The CDR3 nucleotides read TGTGCCAGTATGGAGACGTCACATAGCACAGATACGCAGTATTTT. It encodes CASMETSHSTDTQYF.

The rearrangement uses TRBV28 and TRBJ1-5; 7 bases agree with TRBD1. The CDR3 has 15 residues. Looked up from germline, CDR1 is MDHEN and CDR2 is SYDVKM. Trimming removed 6 bases from V and 1 base from J; junction bases left unmatched: 6. CDR3 coding DNA: TGTGCCAGCAGCGGGATGGGACAGAGCAATCAGCCCCAGCATTTT. Translated: CASSGMGQSNQPQHF.

The V gene is TRBV5-1, the J gene TRBJ2-7, with TRBD1 as a possible D gene (6 bases). The CDR3 has 14 residues. Germline values: CDR1 SGHRS, CDR2 YFSETQ. The germline V and J ends were trimmed by 2 bases and 6 bases, with 15 bases remaining between them. The CDR3 DNA is TGCGCCAGCAGCTTATTCACAGGGTCGGGCGAGCAGTACTTC. Protein product: CASSLFTGSGEQYF.

CDR3 amino acids: CASSIGPGASGELFF. The CDR3 coding sequence is TGTGCCAGTAGTATAGGTCCCGGAGCAAGCGGGGAGCTGTTTTTT. J is TRBJ2-2 and V is TRBV19; D gene uncertain. The V gene lost 1 base and the J gene lost 7 bases, with 13 bases spanning the gap. CDR1 is LNHDA, CDR2 SQIVND, per germline (reference sequence). The CDR3 covers 15 residues.

The V gene is TRBV5-1, the J gene TRBJ1-1; D is possibly TRBD1 (5 bases). Germline CDR1 is SGHRS and CDR2 is YFSETQ. This CDR3 contains 17 residues. Trimming took 4 bases from V and 8 from J, leaving 27 bases between them. CDR3 bases: TGCGCCAGCAGCATGGGGGGGAGGGAAAAAGTTAATGGCGAAGCTTTCTTT. Its translation is CASSMGGREKVNGEAFF.

This chain connects TRBV4-3 to TRBJ1-5; a possible D gene is TRBD1 (6 bases). Trimming removed 0 bases from V and 11 bases from J, with 17 bases in between. This CDR3 region has 15 residues. From germline, CDR1 is LGHNA and CDR2 YSLEER. The CDR3 sequence is CASSQDRTATVAQHF. The CDR3 DNA reads as TGCGCCAGCAGCCAAGATAGGACAGCTACCGTAGCCCAGCATTTT.

CDR3 sequence (DNA): TGTGCCAGCACCTCACAGGGGGCGGGAGGAAATGGCTACACCTTC. Protein product: CASTSQGAGGNGYTF. This chain joins TRBV6-1 and TRBJ1-2, with 9 bases matching TRBD1. This CDR3 is 15 amino acids long. Germline CDR1 is MNHNS and CDR2 is SASEGT. Unmatched junction bases numbered 12, after V lost 7 bases and J lost 6 bases.

The V gene is TRBV28, the J gene TRBJ2-7; a weak D match, TRBD2 (7 bases). Germline V gene lookup returns CDR1 MDHEN and CDR2 SYDVKM. V was pared by 8 bases and J by 2 bases, with 13 bases between. The CDR3 consists of 13 residues. The CDR3 DNA sequence: TGTGCCAGCCGCGAGGGGGGGGCCTACGAGCAGTACTTC. Translation: CASREGGAYEQYF.

This sequence joins TRBV7-2 and TRBJ2-1; D possibly corresponds to TRBD1 (6 bases). The CDR3 loop spans 17 amino acids. Germline assignment: CDR1 SGHTA and CDR2 FQGNSA. Trimming took 6 bases from V and 0 from J, leaving 18 bases between them. The DNA of the CDR3 is TGTGCCAGCAGTGAAAGTTCTAGGGGGAGCTCCTACAATGAGCAGTTCTTC. Its translation: CASSESSRGSSYNEQFF.

This clone was detected only once. The chain combines TRBV27 with TRBJ1-5; TRBD1 is a possible D gene (5 bases). Germline V gives CDR1 MNHEY, CDR2 SMNVEV (reference sequence). Between the trimmed V and J ends, which lost 7 bases and 0 bases, there was a span of 13 bases. The CDR3 consists of 15 residues. CDR3 in DNA: TGTGCCAGCACCACGAGCGGGGGTAGCAATCAGCCCCAGCATTTT. It is translated as CASTTSGGSNQPQHF.

There are a few counts of this clone. V usage is TRBV19 and J usage is TRBJ1-1; D might be TRBD1 (6 bases). The V gene's germline CDR1 is LNHDA and CDR2 SQIVND (reference sequence). Trimming removed 6 bases from V and 2 bases from J, with 10 bases in between. The CDR3 runs to 13 residues. DNA of the CDR3: TGTGCCAGTAGGACAGGCTATAACACTGAAGCTTTCTTT. It yields the protein CASRTGYNTEAFF.

This clone showed up just a few times. The rearrangement joins TRBV10-2 to TRBJ1-5, with no clear D. Germline CDR1 WSHSY, CDR2 SAAADI. This CDR3 is built from 16 residues. V lost 0 bases, J lost 1 base, and 10 bases lay in between. The CDR3 DNA reads TGCGCCAGCAGTGAGTCGATGGCAGTGAGCAATCAGCCCCAGCATTTT. The encoded protein is CASSESMAVSNQPQHF.